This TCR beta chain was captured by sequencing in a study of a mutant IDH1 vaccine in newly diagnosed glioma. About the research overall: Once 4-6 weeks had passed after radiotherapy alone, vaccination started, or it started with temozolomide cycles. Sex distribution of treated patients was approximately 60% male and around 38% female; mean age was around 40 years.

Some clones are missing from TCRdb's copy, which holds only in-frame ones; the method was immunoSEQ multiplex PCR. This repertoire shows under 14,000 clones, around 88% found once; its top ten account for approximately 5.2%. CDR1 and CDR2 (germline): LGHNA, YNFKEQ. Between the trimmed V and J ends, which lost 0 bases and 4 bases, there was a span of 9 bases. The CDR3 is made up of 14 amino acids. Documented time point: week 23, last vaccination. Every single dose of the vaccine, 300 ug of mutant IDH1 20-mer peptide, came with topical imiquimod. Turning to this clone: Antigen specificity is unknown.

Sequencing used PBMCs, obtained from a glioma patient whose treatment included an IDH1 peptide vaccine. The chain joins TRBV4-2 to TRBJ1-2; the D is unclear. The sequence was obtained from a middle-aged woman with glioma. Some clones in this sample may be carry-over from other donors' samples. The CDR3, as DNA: TGTGCCAGCAGCCAAGACGACGGCGTCTATGGCTACACCTTC. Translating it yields CASSQDDGVYGYTF.